This T cell receptor beta chain was captured in a study of Ad26.COV2.S vaccination and SARS-CoV-2 variants. CDR1 is MNHEY and CDR2 is SMNVEV in the germline V gene (reference sequence). The CDR3 sequence is 14 residues long. Trimming removed 3 bases at V and 5 bases at J, with 13 bases between. Treatment: 15 to 20 received Ad26.COV2.S at low or high dose, single or two shots; roughly five received placebo; per-sample allocation not given. Following the first vaccine or placebo injection, samples were taken on day 63. Clones were sequenced by immunoSEQ multiplex PCR, and TCRdb holds only the in-frame ones, with some missing. The table records about 680,000 clones, roughly 90% of them present only once.

The chain combines TRBV27 with TRBJ2-5; D is uncertain. The TCR sequence derives from a person aged 18 to 65 who received the Ad26.COV2.S COVID-19 vaccine or a placebo. The sequences come from peripheral blood, collected in a trial of Ad26.COV2.S vaccine versus placebo. CDR3 sequence (DNA): TGTGCCAGCAGTTTCTCTGGGGTAGGGGAGACCCAGTACTTC. Encoded protein: CASSFSGVGETQYF.